Listed here are 13 T cell receptor beta chains from one sample, sequenced in a study of T-cell reconstitution after alpha-beta-depleted transplantation in children. Using unique molecular identifiers, the investigators prepared the TCRbeta library. TCRdb re-derived calls from the PCR reads in MiXCR, one entry per CDR3 protein. The table includes about 980,000 distinct CDR3 sequences, roughly 29% detected once. Source: PBMCs, mostly from graft donor cells, taken 360 days after TCRalphabeta/CD19-depleted stem cell transplant. Receptors originate from a boy under three years old who had a stem cell transplant for SCID, so the T cells may come from the graft donor.

DNA of the CDR3: TGTGCCAGCAGTTTAGCGTACGGACAGGGCTACGAGCAGTACTTC. Translation: CASSLAYGQGYEQYF. The gene calls are TRBV12-3 or TRBV12-4 and TRBJ2-7; 8 nucleotides agree with TRBD1. The CDR3 is 15 amino acids. Losses at the gene ends were 0 bases for V and 3 bases for J; bases not matched to a gene: 4.

In its sample, this clonotype was seen a few times. The chain links TRBV9 to TRBJ1-1, with D tentatively TRBD1 (5 bases). V lost 0 bases and J lost 9, with 12 bases in between. CDR1 is SGDLS and CDR2 is YYNGEE in the germline V gene. There are 13 residues in the CDR3. CDR3 DNA sequence: TGTGCCAGCAGCGTAGGGGGGGTAGGACAAGCTTTCTTT. Translated, it gives CASSVGGVGQAFF.

The chain combines TRBV4-1 with TRBJ2-6, with TRBD1 matching over 9 bases. Germline V gene sequence: CDR1 MGHRA, CDR2 YSYEKL. V was clipped by 0 bases and J by 2 bases; unmatched bases: 8. This CDR3 region has 19 residues. CDR3 amino acids: CASSQDRDRVKAGANVLTF. CDR3 DNA: TGCGCCAGCAGCCAAGATCGGGACAGGGTTAAGGCTGGGGCCAACGTCCTGACTTTC.

This clonotype was seen a handful of times. This rearrangement joins TRBV12-3 or TRBV12-4 to TRBJ1-4, with 8 bases fitting TRBD1. The CDR3 has 16 amino acids. J lost 6 bases, V lost 6 bases, and 12 bases had no gene match. CDR3 amino acids: CASRRAPGGEDEKLFF. The CDR3 DNA is TGTGCCAGCAGGCGTGCCCCAGGGGGCGAGGATGAAAAACTGTTTTTT.

The chain carries TRBV6-2 or TRBV6-3 and TRBJ2-1; TRBD2 might be the D (5 bases). The V gene lost 2 bases and the J gene lost 0 bases, with 17 bases spanning the gap. The CDR3 contains 18 residues. Germline lookup yields CDR1 MNHEY and CDR2 SVGEGT. The CDR3, as DNA: TGTGCCAGCAGTTACGGTAGAACGGAGCGGAGCTCCTACAATGAGCAGTTCTTC. This encodes CASSYGRTERSSYNEQFF.

This sequence joins TRBV12-3 or TRBV12-4 and TRBJ2-1; tentatively, D is TRBD1 (6 bases). The germline V and J ends were trimmed by 6 bases and 5 bases, with 14 bases remaining between them. This CDR3 is 14 amino acids long. The CDR3 DNA follows: TGTGCCAGCAGCTTGGTGGGGACACACAATGAGCAGTTCTTC. This gives the protein CASSLVGTHNEQFF.

Comment on this clonotype: The junction departs from germline at one end; a sequencing error may be responsible. V usage is TRBV12-3 or TRBV12-4 and J usage is TRBJ1-1; D not certain. CDR3 length equals 12 residues. The CDR3 region is CASRGKNPEAFF. The CDR3 coding sequence is TGTGCCAGCAGGGGAAAGAACCCTGAAGCTTTCTTT.

The sample holds a few counts of this clonotype. The chain couples TRBV29-1 to TRBJ2-7, with D perhaps matching TRBD1 (5 bases). This CDR3 comprises 15 residues. Germline CDR1 SQVTM, CDR2 ANQGSEA. Deletions cut 6 bases from V and 3 bases from J, with 21 bases between. The CDR3 sequence: CSVYVIDSSDYEQYF. The CDR3 DNA reads as TGCAGCGTATACGTTATCGACAGTTCTGACTACGAGCAGTACTTC.

The rearrangement joins TRBV27 to TRBJ1-5, with D tentatively TRBD1 (6 bases). Trimming removed 2 bases from V and 4 bases from J, with 9 bases in between. The germline CDR1 and CDR2 sequences are MNHEY and SMNVEV (reference sequence). This CDR3 is built from 14 residues. CDR3 in DNA: TGTGCCAGCAGTTTACAGGGGTTTAATCAGCCCCAGCATTTT. It is translated as CASSLQGFNQPQHF.

The rearrangement joins TRBV9 to TRBJ1-2, with D maybe TRBD1 (6 bases). The germline gives CDR1 SGDLS, CDR2 YYNGEE. The V end lost 0 bases, the J end lost 6 bases, and 12 bases lay between the germline ends. The CDR3 is 14 amino acids. Written as DNA, the CDR3 is TGTGCCAGCAGCGTAGGGGGTCAGGGGAATGGCTACACCTTC. Its translation: CASSVGGQGNGYTF. The full variable domain, its missing parts supplied by reference TRBV9 and TRBJ1-2, is DSGVTQTPKHLITATGQRVTLRCSPRSGDLSVYWYQQSLDQGLQFLIQYYNGEERAKGNILERFSAQQFPDLHSELNLSSLELGDSALYFCASSVGGQGNGYTFGSGTRLTVV.

V gene TRBV4-3 combines with J gene TRBJ2-3; 7 bases agree with TRBD2. J gave up 0 bases and V 2 bases, and 5 bases lay outside the gene matches. The germline gives CDR1 LGHNA, CDR2 YSLEER. The CDR3 runs to 16 residues. CDR3 sequence (DNA): TGCGCCAGCAGCCAACTAGCGGCGGCTAGCACAGATACGCAGTATTTT. It codes for CASSQLAAASTDTQYF.

The table lists this clonotype with many counts. The chain joins TRBV3-1 to TRBJ2-3; D is unclear. V was pared by 11 bases and J by 2 bases, with 11 bases between. The CDR3 is 12 residues long. The germline V gene encodes CDR1 LGHDT and CDR2 YNNKEL (reference sequence). CDR3 nucleotide sequence: TGTGCCTTCTGCCAAATCACAGATACGCAGTATTTT. This gives the protein CAFCQITDTQYF.

V is TRBV5-1 and J is TRBJ2-1; 13 bases line up with TRBD2. The germline V gene encodes CDR1 SGHRS and CDR2 YFSETQ. V was pared by 0 bases and J by 6 bases, with 12 bases of the junction left unmatched. The CDR3 contains 19 residues. CDR3 DNA sequence: TGCGCCAGCAGCTTGGGGGGGGCGGGACTAGCGGGGTTCGGCAATGAGCAGTTCTTC. As protein: CASSLGGAGLAGFGNEQFF.